These 15 T cell receptor beta chains share one sample of origin, sequenced in a study of cytomegalovirus exposure and HLA in healthy donors. TCRdb keeps only in-frame clones here, not all; method: immunoSEQ multiplex PCR. The sample has a few hundred thousand clones, just over 85% seen once. The specimen sequenced was PBMCs. The receptor set was obtained from a woman aged 18 to 35 in good health and CMV-seronegative.

This chain connects TRBV5-1 to TRBJ1-3; TRBD1 matches at 8 bases. The ends lost 0 bases at V and 2 bases at J; junction bases unmatched: 1. Germline V lookup: CDR1 SGHRS, CDR2 YFSETQ. The CDR3 has 15 amino acids. The CDR3 spells CASSLETGAGNTIYF. The CDR3, as DNA: TGCGCCAGCAGCTTGGAGACAGGGGCTGGAAACACCATATATTTT.

The count of this clone is one. The genes are TRBV2 and TRBJ2-2; the match to TRBD2 covers 7 bases. The CDR3 totals 15 residues. The germline V gene encodes CDR1 SNHLY and CDR2 FYNNEI. V dropped 6 bases and J dropped 5; count of bases not matched to a gene: 9. The CDR3 coding sequence is TGTGCCAGCAGAGACGGGGGAGGGTTTACCGGGGAGCTGTTTTTT. Its translation: CASRDGGGFTGELFF.

This clone came up once. This chain links TRBV25-1 with TRBJ2-3; D might be TRBD1 (5 bases). The V gene's germline CDR1 is MGHDK and CDR2 SYGVNS. The CDR3 runs to 12 residues. The V end was cut by 1 base, the J end by 9 bases, with 8 bases between. CDR3 sequence: CASSELGVTQYF. The CDR3, as DNA: TGTGCCAGCAGTGAATTAGGGGTCACGCAGTATTTT.

This chain joins TRBV27 and TRBJ1-5; D perhaps matches TRBD1 (5 bases). The CDR3 sequence is 13 residues long. Germline lookup yields CDR1 MNHEY and CDR2 SMNVEV (reference sequence). The V gene lost 6 bases and the J gene lost 2 bases, with 8 bases spanning the gap. CDR3 sequence (DNA): TGTGCCAGCAGCCCGGGGGGCAATCAGCCCCAGCATTTT. This translates into CASSPGGNQPQHF.

This clone was detected once. V usage is TRBV27 and J usage is TRBJ2-2; no definite D call. The germline V gene has CDR1 MNHEY and CDR2 SMNVEV (reference sequence). The germline V and J ends were trimmed by 3 bases and 6 bases, with 11 bases remaining between them. The CDR3 consists of 14 residues. The CDR3 region is CASSLSPFSGELFF. In DNA, the CDR3 is TGTGCCAGCAGTTTGTCCCCCTTTTCCGGGGAGCTGTTTTTT.

CDR3 sequence (DNA): TGTGCCAGCAGCCACAGCGGGAGGGGTTACAATGAGCAGTTCTTC. Its protein product is CASSHSGRGYNEQFF. The J gene is TRBJ2-1, the V gene TRBV11-3; 10 nucleotides match TRBD2. The V segment lost 5 bases and the J segment 4 bases; nucleotides outside the gene matches: 5. Germline V gene sequence: CDR1 SGHNT, CDR2 YENEEA. This CDR3 contains 15 residues. The full variable domain, its missing parts supplied by reference TRBV11-3 and TRBJ2-1, is EAGVVQSPRYKIIEKKQPVAFWCNPISGHNTLYWYLQNLGQGPELLIRYENEEAVDDSQLPKDRFSAERLKGVDSTLKIQPAELGDSAVYLCASSHSGRGYNEQFFGPGTRLTVL.

The rearrangement joins TRBV28 to TRBJ2-6; no clear D gene. This CDR3 is built from 14 residues. Trimming removed 4 bases at V and 1 base at J, with 5 bases between. Germline V lookup: CDR1 MDHEN, CDR2 SYDVKM. The CDR3 loop reads CASSSTSGANVLTF. CDR3 DNA sequence: TGTGCCAGCAGTTCCACATCTGGGGCCAACGTCCTGACTTTC. Supplemented by reference TRBV28 and TRBJ2-6, the full variable domain reads DVKVTQSSRYLVKRTGEKVFLECVQDMDHENMFWYRQDPGLGLRLIYFSYDVKMKEKGDIPEGYSVSREKKERFSLILESASTNQTSMYLCASSSTSGANVLTFGAGSRLTVL.

Here the CDR3 reads CASTGDLNTEAFF. CDR3 coding DNA: TGTGCCAGCACTGGAGACTTGAACACTGAAGCTTTCTTT. The chain has TRBV2 and TRBJ1-1, with D unclear. This CDR3 is built from 13 residues. The germline V gene encodes CDR1 SNHLY and CDR2 FYNNEI. Between the trimmed V and J ends, which lost 7 bases and 0 bases, there was a span of 9 bases.

This clone was picked up a small number of times. Other DNA sequences in this sample translate to the same CDR3. The chain carries TRBV25-1 and TRBJ2-7; D may be TRBD1 (6 bases). Deletions cut 4 bases from V and 4 bases from J, with 8 bases between. This CDR3 contains 12 residues. CDR1 and CDR2 from the germline V gene are MGHDK and SYGVNS. The chain's CDR3 is CASSATGYEQYF. The CDR3 DNA is TGTGCCAGCAGTGCCACAGGGTACGAGCAGTACTTC.

V and J are TRBV28 and TRBJ2-7; TRBD1 matches 9 bases. The trim removed 6 bases at V and 3 bases at J, leaving 12 bases unmatched. This CDR3 is built from 16 residues. Germline V gene data show CDR1 as MDHEN and CDR2 as SYDVKM. The CDR3 region is CASSRGHRGRSYEQYF. In nucleotides, the CDR3 is TGTGCCAGCAGCAGAGGACACAGGGGGCGAAGCTACGAGCAGTACTTC.

The rearrangement links TRBV28 to TRBJ2-7; TRBD2 might be the D (6 bases). The CDR3 sequence is 13 residues long. Germline CDR1 and CDR2: MDHEN and SYDVKM. V lost 7 bases and J 1 base, leaving 11 bases between the germline ends. CDR3 residues: CASTYRGSYEQYF. In nucleotides, the CDR3 is TGTGCCAGCACCTACCGGGGGTCCTACGAGCAGTACTTC.

The chain recombines TRBV4-1 with TRBJ2-4; 7 positions match TRBD2. This CDR3 comprises 17 residues. The germline gives CDR1 MGHRA, CDR2 YSYEKL. Losses at the gene ends were 4 bases for V and 3 bases for J; bases not matched to a gene: 12. The DNA for the CDR3 is TGCGCCAGCAGCCCCCTTTGGGGGGGAGAGGACAAAAACATTCAGTACTTC. It specifies CASSPLWGGEDKNIQYF.

The CDR3 coding sequence is TGTGCCAGCAGCTCTACTAGCGGGAGATGGCCCGGGGAGCTGTTTTTT. Translating it yields CASSSTSGRWPGELFF. The V call is TRBV5-4, the J call TRBJ2-2; 11 nucleotides agree with TRBD2. V shed 3 bases, J shed 6 bases, and the junction held 7 bases outside the gene matches. The germline gives CDR1 SGHNT, CDR2 YYREEE (reference sequence). CDR3 length equals 16 residues.

The gene calls are TRBV4-2 and TRBJ2-3, with 12 bases lining up with TRBD2. The ends lost 1 base at V and 0 bases at J; junction bases unmatched: 2. This CDR3 region has 17 residues. Germline values: CDR1 LGHNA, CDR2 YNFKEQ. CDR3 sequence (DNA): TGTGCCAGCAGCCAAGTACTAGCGGGAGGTAGCACAGATACGCAGTATTTT. Its protein is CASSQVLAGGSTDTQYF.

This clone was recorded only once. A read error may account for a junction end that differs from germline. This chain links TRBV28 with TRBJ2-3; the match to TRBD2 covers 11 bases. Germline assignment: CDR1 MDHEN and CDR2 SYDVKM. This CDR3 has 12 residues. CDR3 bases: TGTGCCAGCAGTACCCTAGCGGGAGGCTTGCATTTT. This gives the protein CASSTLAGGLHF.